The clone carrying this TCR beta chain was found a few times. The antigen remains unidentified. V was trimmed by 4 bases and J by 0 bases, leaving 10 bases between them. CDR1 and CDR2 (germline): LGHNA, YSLEER. There are 15 residues in the CDR3. A J-beta primer mix and a sample-barcoded 5' primer were used in a second PCR of about 7 to 12 cycles. With 12 random nucleotides, a template-switch adaptor tagged each individual cDNA molecule. TCRdb ran MiXCR on the 5' RACE reads and lists one entry per CDR3 protein. The table has 1,800,000 or so distinct CDR3 sequences, around 40% seen once. Donation came from healthy Caucasian individuals in Russia who were aged roughly 6 to 95. This sample was included in a study of blood T cells in healthy people across ages. Whole-study results and caveats: Significant beta diversity loss was already apparent by age approximately 42, declining roughly linearly. Higher diversity, along with more naive CD4+ cells, distinguished long-lived donors from aged donors.

V usage is TRBV4-3 and J usage is TRBJ2-1; D gene unclear. The material sequenced was blood. The clonotype was recovered from a human donor in good health. CDR3 bases: TGCGCCAGCAGCCCTAGTCTCAGCTCCTACAATGAGCAGTTCTTC. It encodes CASSPSLSSYNEQFF.